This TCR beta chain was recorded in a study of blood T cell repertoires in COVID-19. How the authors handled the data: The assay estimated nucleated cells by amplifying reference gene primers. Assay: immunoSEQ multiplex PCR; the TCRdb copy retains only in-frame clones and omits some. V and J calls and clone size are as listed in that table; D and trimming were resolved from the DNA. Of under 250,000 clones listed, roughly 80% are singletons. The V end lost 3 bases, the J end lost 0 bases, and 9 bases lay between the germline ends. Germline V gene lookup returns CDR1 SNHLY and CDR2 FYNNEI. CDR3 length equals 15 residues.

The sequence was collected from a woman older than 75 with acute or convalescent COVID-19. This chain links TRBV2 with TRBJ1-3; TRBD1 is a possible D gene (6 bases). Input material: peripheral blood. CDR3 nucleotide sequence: TGTGCCAGCAGTGAGTCACAGGGCTCTGGAAACACCATATATTTT. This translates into CASSESQGSGNTIYF.